This T cell receptor (beta chain) was sequenced during a study of T cell responses to AZD1222 COVID-19 vaccine. Produced via immunoSEQ multiplex PCR; TCRdb's table is partial and in-frame only. The table records about 100,000 clones, over 90% of them present only once. Trimming cost V 3 bases and J 0 bases, with 11 bases left between them. The CDR3 covers 15 residues. CDR1 and CDR2 (germline): LNHDA, SQIVND (reference sequence). This clonotype was sampled from an adult in good health. The specimen comprised peripheral blood, sampled on day 0 of AZD1222 vaccination. V and J are TRBV19 and TRBJ1-2; weak D call: TRBD1 (6 bases). The CDR3 sequence is CASSIPGASNYGYTF. CDR3 DNA sequence: TGTGCCAGTAGTATTCCAGGGGCCTCTAACTATGGCTACACCTTC.